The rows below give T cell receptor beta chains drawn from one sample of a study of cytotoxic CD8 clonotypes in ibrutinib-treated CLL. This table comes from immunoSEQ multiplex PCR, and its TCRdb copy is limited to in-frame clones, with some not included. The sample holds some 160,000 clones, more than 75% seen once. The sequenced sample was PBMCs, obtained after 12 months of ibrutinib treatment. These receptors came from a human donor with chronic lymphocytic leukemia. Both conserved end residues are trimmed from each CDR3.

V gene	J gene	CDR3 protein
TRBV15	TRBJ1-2	ATSRDGQEANYGYT
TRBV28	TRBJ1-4	ASNPAGRQNEKLF
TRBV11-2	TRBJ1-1	ASKIGLMNTEAF
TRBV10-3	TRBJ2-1	AIMAVLAEGSSYNEQF
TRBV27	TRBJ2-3	ASSRENKEADTQY
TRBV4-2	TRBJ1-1	ASSPILMEGRNTEAF
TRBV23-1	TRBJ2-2	ASSKVNTGELF
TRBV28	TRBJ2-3	ASKERDTQY
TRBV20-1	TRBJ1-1	SARWGTEAF
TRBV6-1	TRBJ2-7	ASSETPPREQY
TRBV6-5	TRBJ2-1	ASRRTGGSYNEQF
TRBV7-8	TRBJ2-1	ASSKAGIRKGNEQF
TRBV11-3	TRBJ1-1	ASSGRLNTEAF
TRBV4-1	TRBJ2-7	ASSLSSGRAVYEQY
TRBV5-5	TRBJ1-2	ASSPGGGPGGYGYT
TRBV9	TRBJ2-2	ASSVGQGASGELF
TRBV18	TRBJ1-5	ASFPPGAMCQPQH
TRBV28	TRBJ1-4	ASSPPPGTPTNEKLF
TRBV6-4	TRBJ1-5	ASSRDTYQPQH
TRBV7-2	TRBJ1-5	ASADRAGGLSQPQH
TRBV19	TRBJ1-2	ASTSTINYGYT
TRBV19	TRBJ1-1	ASSMPRGSTGRRFEAF
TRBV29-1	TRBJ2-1	SADRALNEQF
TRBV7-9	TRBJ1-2	ASSSGAFLSYGYT
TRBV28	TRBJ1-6	ATGEGNSPLH
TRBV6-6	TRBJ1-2	ASSQQGYYGYT
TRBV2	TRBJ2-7	ASRTGFLTYEQY
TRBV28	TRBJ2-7	ASRTSGSANEQY
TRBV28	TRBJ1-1	ASSRQDRTEAF
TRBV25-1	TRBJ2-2	ASRKTSDSQSLF
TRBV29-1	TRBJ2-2	SAGQPPGELF
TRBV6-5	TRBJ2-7	ASSYSLQLEQY
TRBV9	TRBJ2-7	ASSVDSYAGGREQY
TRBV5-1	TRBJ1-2	ASSLAQQNYGYT
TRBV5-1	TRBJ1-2	ASSPAGTDYVGYT
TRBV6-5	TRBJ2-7	ASSFIGGTYEQY
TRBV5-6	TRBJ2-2	ASSPGSSGPGTGELF
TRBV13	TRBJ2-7	ASSLMTSAGYEQY
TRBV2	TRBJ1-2	ASKAQANYGYT
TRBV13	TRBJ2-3	ASSLGRRERADTQY
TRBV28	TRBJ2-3	ASSHRQERDTQY
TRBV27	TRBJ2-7	ASNPSRDRGPEQY
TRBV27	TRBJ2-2	ASKPGTTNTGELF
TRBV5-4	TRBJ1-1	ASSLVPGSNTEAF
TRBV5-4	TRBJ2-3	ASSPGQVTDTQY
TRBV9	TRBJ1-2	ASSGGPSRAYGYT